This TCR beta chain was recorded in a study of T-cell memory formation after mild COVID-19. TCR alpha and TCR beta cDNA libraries carrying sample barcodes and UMIs came from 5'RACE with constant-segment primers. TCRdb used MiXCR to reprocess the 5' RACE reads, holding one entry per CDR3 protein. The table includes roughly 50,000 distinct CDR3 sequences, 12% detected once. Study results and caveats: Clones contracting day 15 to 85 were balanced CD4/CD8; later expanders leaned CD4+.

CDR1 is SGHRS, CDR2 YFSETQ, per germline. The CDR3 has 15 amino acids. Trimming shortened V by 1 base and J by 3 bases, and 13 bases separated the two germline ends. With respect to this clonotype: Its antigen is still unknown.

The sequenced sample consisted of PBMCs or a T cell subset sorted from them (not recorded which). This rearrangement joins TRBV5-1 to TRBJ1-1; D remains unclear. The sequence was obtained from a man between 18 and 35 years old who had mild COVID-19 (a few samples of this study predate the infection). Cell type and time point are not known. This CDR3 reads CASSLNGGIDTEAFF. CDR3 DNA sequence: TGCGCCAGCAGCTTGAACGGCGGGATAGACACTGAAGCTTTCTTT.